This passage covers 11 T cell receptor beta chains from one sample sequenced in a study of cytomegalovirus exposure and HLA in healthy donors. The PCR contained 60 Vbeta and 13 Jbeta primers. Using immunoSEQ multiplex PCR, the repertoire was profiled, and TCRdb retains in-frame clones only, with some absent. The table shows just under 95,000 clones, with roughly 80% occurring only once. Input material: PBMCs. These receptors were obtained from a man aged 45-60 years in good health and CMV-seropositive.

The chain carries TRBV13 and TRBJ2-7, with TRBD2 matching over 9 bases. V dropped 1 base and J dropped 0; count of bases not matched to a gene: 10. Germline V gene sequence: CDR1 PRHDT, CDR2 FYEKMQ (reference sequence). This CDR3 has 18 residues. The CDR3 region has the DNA TGTGCCAGCAGCTTAGTTGGTAGCGGGGGCCCTAGCTCCTACGAGCAGTACTTC. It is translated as CASSLVGSGGPSSYEQYF.

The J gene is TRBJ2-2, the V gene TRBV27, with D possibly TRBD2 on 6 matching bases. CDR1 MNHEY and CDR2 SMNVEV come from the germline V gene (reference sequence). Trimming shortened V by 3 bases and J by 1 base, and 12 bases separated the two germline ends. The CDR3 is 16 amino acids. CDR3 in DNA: TGTGCCAGCAGTTTGGAGGGAGTAAAGAACACCGGGGAGCTGTTTTTT. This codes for CASSLEGVKNTGELFF.

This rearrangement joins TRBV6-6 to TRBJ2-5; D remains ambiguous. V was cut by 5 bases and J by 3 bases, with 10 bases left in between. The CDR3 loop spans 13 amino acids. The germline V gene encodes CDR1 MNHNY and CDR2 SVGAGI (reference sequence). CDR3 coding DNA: TGTGCCAGCAGTACCTCTGAGGAAGAGACCCAGTACTTC. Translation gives CASSTSEEETQYF.

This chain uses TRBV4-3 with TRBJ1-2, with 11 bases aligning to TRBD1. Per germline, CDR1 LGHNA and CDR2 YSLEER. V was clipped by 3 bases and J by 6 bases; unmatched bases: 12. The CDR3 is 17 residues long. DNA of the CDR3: TGCGCCAGCAGCCAGGGGACAGGGGGTAATAAGATTGATGGCTACACCTTC. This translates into CASSQGTGGNKIDGYTF.

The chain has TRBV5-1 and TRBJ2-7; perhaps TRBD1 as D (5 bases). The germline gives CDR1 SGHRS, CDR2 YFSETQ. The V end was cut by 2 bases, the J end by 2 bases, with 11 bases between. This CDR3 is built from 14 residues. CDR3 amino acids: CASSLGAKPYEQYF. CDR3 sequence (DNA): TGCGCCAGCAGCTTAGGGGCTAAACCCTACGAGCAGTACTTC.

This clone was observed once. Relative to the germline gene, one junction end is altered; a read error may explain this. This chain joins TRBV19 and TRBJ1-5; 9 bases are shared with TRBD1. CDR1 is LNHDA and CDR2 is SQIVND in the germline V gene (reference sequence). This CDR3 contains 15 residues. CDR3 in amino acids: CASSIVQGAGQPQNF. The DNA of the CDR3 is TGTGCCAGTAGTATCGTACAGGGGGCCGGGCAGCCCCAGAATTTT.

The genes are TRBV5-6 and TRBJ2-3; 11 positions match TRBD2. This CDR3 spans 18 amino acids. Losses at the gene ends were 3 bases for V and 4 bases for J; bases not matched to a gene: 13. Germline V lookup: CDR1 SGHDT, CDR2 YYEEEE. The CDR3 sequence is CASSSSGGTPGPADTQYF. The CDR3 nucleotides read TGTGCCAGCAGCTCTAGCGGGGGGACTCCAGGTCCCGCAGATACGCAGTATTTT. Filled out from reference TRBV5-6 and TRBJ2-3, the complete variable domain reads DAGVTQSPTHLIKTRGQQVTLRCSPKSGHDTVSWYQQALGQGPQFIFQYYEEEERQRGNFPDRFSGHQFPNYSSELNVNALLLGDSALYLCASSSSGGTPGPADTQYFGPGTRLTVL.

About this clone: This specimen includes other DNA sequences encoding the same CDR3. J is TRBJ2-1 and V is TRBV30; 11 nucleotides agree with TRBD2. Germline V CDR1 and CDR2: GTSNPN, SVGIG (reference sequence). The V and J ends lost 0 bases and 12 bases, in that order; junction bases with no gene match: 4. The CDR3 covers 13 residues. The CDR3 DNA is TGTGCCTGGAGTGTACAGACTAGCGGGGTGCAGTTCTTC. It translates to CAWSVQTSGVQFF.

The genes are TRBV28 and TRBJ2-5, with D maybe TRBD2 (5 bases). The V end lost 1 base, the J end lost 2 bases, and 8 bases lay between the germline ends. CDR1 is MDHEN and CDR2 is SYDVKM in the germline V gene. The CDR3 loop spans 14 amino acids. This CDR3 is CASSLYGEQETQYF. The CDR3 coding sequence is TGTGCCAGCAGTTTATACGGGGAACAAGAGACCCAGTACTTC.

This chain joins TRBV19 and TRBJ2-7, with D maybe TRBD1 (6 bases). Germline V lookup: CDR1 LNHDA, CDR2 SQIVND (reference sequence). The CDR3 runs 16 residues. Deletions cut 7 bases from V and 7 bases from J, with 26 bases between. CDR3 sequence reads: CASTGRGDASKFEQYF. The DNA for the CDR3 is TGTGCCAGTACGGGCAGGGGCGACGCTAGTAAGTTTGAGCAGTACTTC.

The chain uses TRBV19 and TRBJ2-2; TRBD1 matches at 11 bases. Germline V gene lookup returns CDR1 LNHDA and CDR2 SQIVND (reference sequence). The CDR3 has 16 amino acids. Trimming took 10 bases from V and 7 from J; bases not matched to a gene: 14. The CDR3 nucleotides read TGTGCCACCTCCTTGGGAGGACAGGGGGCGGGCGGGGAGCTGTTTTTT. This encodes CATSLGGQGAGGELFF.